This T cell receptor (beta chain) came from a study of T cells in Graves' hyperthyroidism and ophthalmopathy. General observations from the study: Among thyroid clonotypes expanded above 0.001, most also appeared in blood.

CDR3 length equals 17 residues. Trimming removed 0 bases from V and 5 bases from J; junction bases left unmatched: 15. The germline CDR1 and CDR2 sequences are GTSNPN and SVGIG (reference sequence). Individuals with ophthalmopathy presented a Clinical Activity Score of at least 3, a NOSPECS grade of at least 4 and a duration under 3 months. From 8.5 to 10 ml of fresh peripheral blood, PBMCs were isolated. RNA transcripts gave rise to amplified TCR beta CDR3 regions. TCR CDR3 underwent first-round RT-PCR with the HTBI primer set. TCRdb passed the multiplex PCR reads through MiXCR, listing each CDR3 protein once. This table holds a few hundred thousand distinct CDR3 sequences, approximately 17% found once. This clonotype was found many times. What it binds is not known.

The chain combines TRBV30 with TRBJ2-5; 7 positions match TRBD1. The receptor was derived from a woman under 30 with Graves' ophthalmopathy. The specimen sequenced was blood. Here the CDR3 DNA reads TGTGCCTGGAGTGTACCCCCACACCGGGACAGAACCGAGACCCAGTACTTC. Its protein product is CAWSVPPHRDRTETQYF.